This T cell receptor (beta chain) was sequenced during a study of shared clonotypes between healthy human individuals. Regarding the study as a whole: Roughly 5% of naive CD4 clonotypes were common to a few donors.

Per the original methods: Junction-only sequences produced by ImmunoSEQ had no quality scores, so filtering differed. Using immunoSEQ multiplex PCR, the repertoire was profiled, and TCRdb retains in-frame clones only, with some absent. The D gene and trimming were derived from the DNA, and the V and J assignments and clone size from that table. This sample has 2 million to 2.5 million clones, with more than 80% found just once. CD4+ cells were split into CD45RA+ naive and CD45RA-negative memory subsets. Note on this clone: Antigen: not known. A read error may produce the germline difference seen at one junction end. Distinct nucleotide sequences in the sample also encode this CDR3.

The CDR3 length is 13 residues. Germline loops: CDR1 MNHNS, CDR2 SASEGT. The sequence was obtained from a man between 18 and 29 years old in good health. Some clones in this sample may be carry-over from other donors' samples. The specimen was naive CD4+ T cells from PBMCs. Noted subset: CD45RA+ positively selected. The V and J genes are TRBV6-1 and TRBJ2-7; D remains unclear. CDR3 nucleotides: TGTGCCAGCAGCGAAGCTCTCCCCTACGAGCAGTACTTC. Amino acids: CASSEALPYEQYF.